Presented here are 8 T cell receptor beta chains from one specimen sequenced in a study of blood T cell repertoires in COVID-19. Using immunoSEQ multiplex PCR, the repertoire was profiled, and TCRdb retains in-frame clones only, with some absent. The top ten clones hold roughly 4.7% of a sample with roughly 260,000 clones, roughly four fifths of them seen once. Material: peripheral blood. These TCRs come from a woman between 70 and 85 years old with acute or convalescent COVID-19.

This rearrangement joins TRBV27 to TRBJ1-1; 8 nucleotides align to TRBD1. V trimming: 4 bases; J trimming: 11 bases; junction bases outside the gene matches: 6. CDR1 is MNHEY, CDR2 SMNVEV, per germline (reference sequence). This CDR3 spans 12 amino acids. CDR3: CASSSPGTGAFF. The DNA for the CDR3 is TGTGCCAGCAGTTCTCCCGGGACAGGCGCTTTCTTT.

V is TRBV10-1 and J is TRBJ2-3; no reliable D call. Trimming took off 5 bases at V and 4 bases at J, with 19 bases between the two ends. The length of the CDR3 is 16 residues. Germline CDR1 and CDR2: WNHNN and SYGVQD (reference sequence). CDR3 amino acids: CASSQRSLTRPDTQYF. The CDR3 DNA sequence: TGCGCCAGCAGTCAGAGGTCGCTAACGAGGCCAGATACGCAGTATTTT.

This clone was counted a single time. The genes are TRBV7-2 and TRBJ2-1, with a possible D match to TRBD1 (5 bases). The CDR3 extends over 14 amino acids. The ends were cut back, 4 bases at V and 1 base at J, with 8 bases in the middle. Germline V gene data show CDR1 as SGHTA and CDR2 as FQGNSA. The CDR3 is CASSWGQSYNEQFF. Here the CDR3 DNA reads TGTGCCAGCAGCTGGGGCCAGTCCTACAATGAGCAGTTCTTC.

The genes are TRBV2 and TRBJ1-5; tentatively, D is TRBD1 (5 bases). Germline V gene lookup returns CDR1 SNHLY and CDR2 FYNNEI. The CDR3 has 14 residues. V was trimmed by 6 bases and J by 1 base, leaving 10 bases between them. The CDR3 is CASRQGGSNQPQHF. DNA of the CDR3: TGTGCCAGCAGGCAGGGAGGGAGCAATCAGCCCCAGCATTTT.

This clone was observed a handful of times. The gene calls are TRBV7-9 and TRBJ1-1; 9 bases fit TRBD1. This CDR3 contains 15 residues. The germline V gene has CDR1 SEHNR and CDR2 FQNEAQ (reference sequence). V lost 7 bases to trimming and J lost 4 bases; unmatched junction nucleotides: 10. CDR3 residues: CASILTGGRGTEAFF. The CDR3 coding sequence is TGTGCCAGCATCCTCACAGGGGGCAGGGGCACTGAAGCTTTCTTT. Together with reference TRBV7-9 and TRBJ1-1, the CDR3 gives the full variable domain: DTGVSQNPRHKITKRGQNVTFRCDPISEHNRLYWYRQTLGQGPEFLTYFQNEAQLEKSRLLSDRFSAERPKGSFSTLEIQRTEQGDSAMYLCASILTGGRGTEAFFGQGTRLTVV.

The chain uses TRBV2 and TRBJ1-2; 9 nucleotides align to TRBD1. V lost 8 bases to trimming and J lost 8 bases; unmatched junction nucleotides: 6. CDR1 is SNHLY and CDR2 is FYNNEI in the germline V gene. The CDR3 sequence is 12 residues long. CDR3 DNA: TGTGCCAGCGCAGGACAGGGGAAGGGCTACACCTTC. It encodes CASAGQGKGYTF.

The V and J genes are TRBV7-2 and TRBJ1-5; D gene ambiguous. CDR1 is SGHTA and CDR2 is FQGNSA in the germline V gene. The length of the CDR3 is 15 residues. The V end was cut by 5 bases, the J end by 6 bases, with 17 bases between. The CDR3 here is CASSPMGLPGQPQHF. CDR3 bases: TGTGCCAGCAGCCCAATGGGCCTACCAGGTCAGCCCCAGCATTTT.

The CDR3 DNA reads TGTGCCAGCAGCTTAGGTAGCGGGGGGAACTACGAGCAGTACTTC. Its protein is CASSLGSGGNYEQYF. This sequence joins TRBV7-9 and TRBJ2-7; 10 positions agree with TRBD2. The length of the CDR3 is 15 residues. The trim removed 1 base at V and 3 bases at J, leaving 3 bases unmatched. Germline CDR1 is SEHNR and CDR2 is FQNEAQ (reference sequence).